This TCR beta chain appears in the sequencing data of a study of control samples from healthy donors and cancer patients. The CDR3 covers 14 residues. Per germline, CDR1 SGHDT and CDR2 YYEEEE. V lost 0 bases and J lost 2, with 6 bases in between. The method was immunoSEQ multiplex PCR; TCRdb's version includes in-frame clones alone and lacks a portion of them. The repertoire holds 150,000 to 160,000 clones, with about 94% as singletons. The J gene is TRBJ1-3, the V gene TRBV5-6; no firm D call. Material: blood. This TCR was sampled from a man in his forties or fifties in good health. CDR3 DNA sequence: TGTGCCAGCAGCTTGGGAGAGGCTGGAAACACCATATATTTT. Translating it yields CASSLGEAGNTIYF.